These T cell receptor beta chains were read from a single sample in a study of shared clonotypes between healthy human individuals. Sequenced by immunoSEQ multiplex PCR; TCRdb stores in-frame clones only, minus some. The sample holds 2 million to 2.5 million clones, around 95% seen once. The source material was naive CD4+ T cells sorted from blood. Every receptor here comes from a man between 18 and 35 years old in good health. The CDR3 runs from the conserved cysteine through the conserved F or W. The D gene is left open where the match is weak.

v_call: TRBV6-1; d_call: .; cdr3_aa: CASSFRDPPNSPLHF
v_call: TRBV7-6; d_call: .; cdr3_aa: CASSLDGSEQYF
v_call: TRBV6-5; d_call: TRBD1; cdr3_aa: CASSSRQGGGYTF
v_call: TRBV9; d_call: .; cdr3_aa: CASSVGRSNEKLFF
v_call: TRBV6-5; d_call: .; cdr3_aa: CASRTGGANVLTF
v_call: TRBV9; d_call: TRBD1; cdr3_aa: CASSAGQGGRETQYF
v_call: TRBV6-1; d_call: .; cdr3_aa: CASSVSIETQYF
v_call: TRBV2; d_call: TRBD1; cdr3_aa: CASSARGQARSYEQYF
v_call: TRBV4-1; d_call: .; cdr3_aa: CASSQGGQGRFNEQFF
v_call: TRBV2; d_call: TRBD1; cdr3_aa: CASSATGVGTGELFF
v_call: TRBV30; d_call: TRBD1; cdr3_aa: CAWSVGTVPPPKQYF
v_call: TRBV21-1; d_call: .; cdr3_aa: CASPGTGSTEQYF
v_call: TRBV19; d_call: .; cdr3_aa: CASSSSRVDTEAFF
v_call: TRBV6-1; d_call: .; cdr3_aa: CASTRTSYEQYF
v_call: TRBV10-2; d_call: TRBD2; cdr3_aa: CASSPGLAIKYEQYF
v_call: TRBV29-1; d_call: .; cdr3_aa: CSVPQGNTDTQYF
v_call: TRBV10-1; d_call: TRBD1; cdr3_aa: CASSDTGVGNEQFF
v_call: TRBV5-6; d_call: .; cdr3_aa: CASSLLGDTGELFF
v_call: TRBV6-1; d_call: TRBD1; cdr3_aa: CASIGGTGRSEQFF
v_call: TRBV5-1; d_call: TRBD1; cdr3_aa: CASSLEGWDRAFYEQYF
v_call: TRBV27; d_call: .; cdr3_aa: CASSLGPPVSTDTQYF